This is a list of T cell receptor beta chains from one sample in a study of CD8+ T cells in alopecia areata. TCRdb's table, derived via immunoSEQ multiplex PCR, lists solely in-frame clones and lacks some. The repertoire holds 150,000 or so clones, with roughly 66% as singletons. The material was CD8+ T cells sorted from blood, obtained at week 0. The receptor source for this set is a human donor with alopecia areata. Each CDR3 is given with its conserved first and last residue. The order of the fields is J gene, D gene, V gene, clone size, CDR3 DNA, CDR3 protein. The D gene is left open where the match is weak. The size of a clone is reported for some rows only, either as once, few or many, or as a class for expanded clones.

TRBJ1-2,.,TRBV27,.,TGTGCCAGCAGTAGCGGGACAATCGATGGCTACACCTTC,CASSSGTIDGYTF
TRBJ1-2,.,TRBV11-2,.,TGTGCCAGCAGCCTAAACCCAGGGAGTAACTATGGCTACACCTTC,CASSLNPGSNYGYTF
TRBJ2-3,.,TRBV9,.,TGTGCCAGCAGCAGCAACTTGCGGGTCGACACAGATACGCAGTATTTT,CASSSNLRVDTDTQYF
TRBJ2-5,.,TRBV11-2,once,TGTGCCAGCAGACCCCTCCCTGGCCCGTACCAAGAGACCCAGTACTTC,CASRPLPGPYQETQYF
TRBJ1-5,.,TRBV23-1,.,TGCGCCAGCAGTCGCCGCAATCAGCCCCAGCATTTT,CASSRRNQPQHF
TRBJ2-3,TRBD2,TRBV29-1,few,TGCAGCGTTGAAGAAGCGGGGGGGCTTACAGATACGCAGTATTTT,CSVEEAGGLTDTQYF
TRBJ1-5,.,TRBV27,.,TGTGCCAGCAGTTCGACGGGGGGGGGCCGTTTTCAGCCCCAGCATTTT,CASSSTGGGRFQPQHF
TRBJ1-1,.,TRBV4-1,.,TGCGCCAGCAGCCAAGGGACAGAAGCTTTCTTT,CASSQGTEAFF
TRBJ2-5,TRBD2,TRBV15,once,TGTGCCACCAGCAGTACTAGCGGGTGGGAGACCCAGTACTTC,CATSSTSGWETQYF
TRBJ2-7,.,TRBV27,.,TGTGCCAGCAGTTTATCTACAGTCCTAAGCGAGCAGTACTTC,CASSLSTVLSEQYF
TRBJ2-6,.,TRBV7-6,few,TGTGCCAGCAGCCCATCTGGGGCCAACGTCCTGACTTTC,CASSPSGANVLTF
TRBJ2-3,.,TRBV4-2,.,TGTGCCAGCAGCCTAAATACAGATACGCAGTATTTT,CASSLNTDTQYF
TRBJ2-7,TRBD1,TRBV7-8,once,TGTGCCAGCAGCTTAAACCCGGGACAGGGGGAATTCGAGCAGTACTTC,CASSLNPGQGEFEQYF
TRBJ2-5,TRBD2,TRBV25-1,.,TGTGCCAGCAGTGAATATGGGGCGGGGGGTCAAGAGACCCAGTACTTC,CASSEYGAGGQETQYF
TRBJ1-6,.,TRBV6-6,.,TGTGCCAGCGGCCCGGGTAATTCACCCCTCCACTTT,CASGPGNSPLHF
TRBJ2-4,.,TRBV30,.,TGTGCCTGGAGTGACCAGGGAAACATTCAGTACTTC,CAWSDQGNIQYF
TRBJ2-5,TRBD1,TRBV2,.,TGTGCCAGCAGTGGGGACAGAACTTCGCCAGAGACCCAGTACTTC,CASSGDRTSPETQYF
TRBJ1-2,TRBD1,TRBV2,.,TGTGCCAGCAGTGAAAGACAGGGCAAGGCCACCTATGGCTACACCTTC,CASSERQGKATYGYTF
TRBJ1-3,.,TRBV7-9,.,TGTGCCAGCAGCTTCGAGGACACCATATATTTT,CASSFEDTIYF
TRBJ2-2,.,TRBV29-1,few,TGCAGCGTTTACAGGGCGAACACCGGGGAGCTGTTTTTT,CSVYRANTGELFF
TRBJ2-7,.,TRBV7-9,.,TGTGCCAGCACCCGGGACGCACGCCCCTACGAGCAGTACTTC,CASTRDARPYEQYF
TRBJ2-2,TRBD1,TRBV5-6,once,TGTGCCAGCAGCTACGGGACAGTGAACACCGGGGAGCTGTTTTTT,CASSYGTVNTGELFF
TRBJ2-7,TRBD1,TRBV5-1,.,TGCGCCAGCAGCTTACGGGACAGCTACGAGCAGTACTTC,CASSLRDSYEQYF
TRBJ1-5,TRBD1,TRBV30,.,TGTGCCTGGAGATCTACCGGGACAGGGAGCAATCAGCCCCAGCATTTT,CAWRSTGTGSNQPQHF
TRBJ2-3,.,TRBV30,.,TGTGCCTGGAGTGTACGGGGCAGGACCTACACAGATACGCAGTATTTT,CAWSVRGRTYTDTQYF
TRBJ2-1,.,TRBV29-1,.,TGCAGCGTTGAGGGAGACGAGCAGTTCTTC,CSVEGDEQFF
TRBJ1-3,.,TRBV19,few,TGTGCCAGTAGTCCGGGGAGCGGTCTAAGGGGTTTT,CASSPGSGLRGF
TRBJ1-5,.,TRBV13,.,TGTGCCAGCAGCTTAGGCGGGGGACAGCCCCAGCATTTT,CASSLGGGQPQHF
TRBJ2-1,TRBD2,TRBV5-6,.,TGTGCCAGCAGCCTCGGACTAGGTAGCACTGAGCAGTTCTTC,CASSLGLGSTEQFF
TRBJ2-1,.,TRBV6-5,.,TGTGCCAGCACACCCGGCTTTTCTAATGAGCAGTTCTTC,CASTPGFSNEQFF
TRBJ2-1,.,TRBV30,.,TGTGCCTGGAGTCCCCTGGACTCCTCCTTGGCCAATGAGCAGTTCTTC,CAWSPLDSSLANEQFF
TRBJ1-2,TRBD1,TRBV4-1,once,TGCGCCAGCAGCCAAGCCGGCGGGGACAGGAGGCCCATTAACTATGGCTACACCTTC,CASSQAGGDRRPINYGYTF
TRBJ1-1,.,TRBV7-9,.,TGTGCCAGCAGCTTAATGAACACTGAAGCTTTCTTT,CASSLMNTEAFF
TRBJ2-7,.,TRBV6-5,.,TGTGCCAGCAGTTACAGAAACCTCTACGAGCAGTACTTC,CASSYRNLYEQYF
TRBJ1-1,TRBD1,TRBV27,.,TGTGCCAGCAAGGATATGACCAGGGATTGGACAGGGCAGAACACTGAAGCTTTCTTT,CASKDMTRDWTGQNTEAFF